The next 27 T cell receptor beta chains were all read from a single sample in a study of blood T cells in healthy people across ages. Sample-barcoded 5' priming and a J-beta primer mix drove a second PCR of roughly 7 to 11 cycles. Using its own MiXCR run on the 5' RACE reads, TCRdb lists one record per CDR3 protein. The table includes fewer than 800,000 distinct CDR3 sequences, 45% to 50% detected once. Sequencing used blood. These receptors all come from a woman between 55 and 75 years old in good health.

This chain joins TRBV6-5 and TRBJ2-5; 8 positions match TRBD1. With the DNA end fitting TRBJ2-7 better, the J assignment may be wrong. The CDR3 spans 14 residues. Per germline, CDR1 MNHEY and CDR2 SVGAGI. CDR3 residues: CASSYSPGGGEQYF. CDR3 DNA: TGTGCCAGCAGTTACTCACCAGGGGGCGGCGAGCAGTACTTC.

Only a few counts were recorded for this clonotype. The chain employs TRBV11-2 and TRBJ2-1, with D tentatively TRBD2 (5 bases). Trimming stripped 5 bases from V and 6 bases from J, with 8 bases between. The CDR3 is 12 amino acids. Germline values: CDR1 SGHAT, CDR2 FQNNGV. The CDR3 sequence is CASSQDSNEQFF. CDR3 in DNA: TGTGCCAGCAGCCAGGACTCCAATGAGCAGTTCTTC.

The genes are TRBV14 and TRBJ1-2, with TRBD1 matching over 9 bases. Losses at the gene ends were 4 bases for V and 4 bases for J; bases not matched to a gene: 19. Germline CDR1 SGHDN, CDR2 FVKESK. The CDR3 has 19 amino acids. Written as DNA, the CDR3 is TGTGCCAGCAGCCGCCGTGGGACAGGGATTGGCCCGGGGGGCTATGGCTACACCTTC. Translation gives CASSRRGTGIGPGGYGYTF.

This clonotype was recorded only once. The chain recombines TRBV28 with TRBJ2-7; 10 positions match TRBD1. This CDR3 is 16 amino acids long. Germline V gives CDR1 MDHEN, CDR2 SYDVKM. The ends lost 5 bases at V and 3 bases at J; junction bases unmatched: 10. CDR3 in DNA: TGTGCCAGCAGTCCCGGGGGACAGGGGTCAAGCTACGAGCAGTACTTC. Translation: CASSPGGQGSSYEQYF.

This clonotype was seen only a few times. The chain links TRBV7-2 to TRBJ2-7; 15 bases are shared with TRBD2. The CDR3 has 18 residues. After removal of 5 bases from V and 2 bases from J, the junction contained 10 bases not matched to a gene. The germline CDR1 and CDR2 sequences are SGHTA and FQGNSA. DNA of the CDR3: TGTGCCAGCAGCGGGGGGGGACTAGCGGGAGGTTTTGCCTACGAGCAGTACTTC. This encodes CASSGGGLAGGFAYEQYF.

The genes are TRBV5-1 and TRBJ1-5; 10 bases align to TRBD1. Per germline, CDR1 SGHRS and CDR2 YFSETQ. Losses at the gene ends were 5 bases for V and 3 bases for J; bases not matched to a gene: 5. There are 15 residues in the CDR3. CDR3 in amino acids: CASRETGGTNQPQHF. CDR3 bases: TGCGCCAGCAGGGAGACAGGGGGCACCAATCAGCCCCAGCATTTT.

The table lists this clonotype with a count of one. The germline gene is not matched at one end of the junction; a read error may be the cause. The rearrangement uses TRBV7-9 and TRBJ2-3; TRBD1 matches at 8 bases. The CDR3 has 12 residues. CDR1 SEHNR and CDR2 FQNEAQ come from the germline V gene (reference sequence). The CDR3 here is CVSSEDRATQYF. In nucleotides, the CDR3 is TGTGTCAGCAGCGAGGACAGGGCTACGCAGTATTTT.

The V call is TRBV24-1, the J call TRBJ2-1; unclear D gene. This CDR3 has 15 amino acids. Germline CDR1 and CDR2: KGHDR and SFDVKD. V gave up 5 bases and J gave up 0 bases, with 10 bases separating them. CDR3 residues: CATSGHRPSYNEQFF. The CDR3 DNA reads TGTGCCACCAGTGGTCACAGACCCTCCTACAATGAGCAGTTCTTC.

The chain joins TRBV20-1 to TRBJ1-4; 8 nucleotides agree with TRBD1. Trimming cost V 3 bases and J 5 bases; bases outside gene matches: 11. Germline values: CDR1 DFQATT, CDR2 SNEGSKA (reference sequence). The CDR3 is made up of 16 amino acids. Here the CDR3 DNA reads TGCAGTGCTAGCCCCTCTACCCAGGGGGCGAATGAAAAACTGTTTTTT. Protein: CSASPSTQGANEKLFF.

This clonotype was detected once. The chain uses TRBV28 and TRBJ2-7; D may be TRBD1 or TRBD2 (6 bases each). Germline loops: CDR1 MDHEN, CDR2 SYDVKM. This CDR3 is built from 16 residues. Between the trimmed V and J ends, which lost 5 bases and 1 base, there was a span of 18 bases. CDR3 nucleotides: TGTGCCAGCAGTGCGACAGGAGGGACGTTTTCCTACGAGCAGTACTTC. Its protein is CASSATGGTFSYEQYF.

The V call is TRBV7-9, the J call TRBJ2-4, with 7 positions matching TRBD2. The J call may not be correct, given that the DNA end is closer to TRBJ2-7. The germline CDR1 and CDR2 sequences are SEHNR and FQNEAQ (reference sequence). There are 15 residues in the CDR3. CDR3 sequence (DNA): TGTGCCAGCAGCTTAGGATTTGGCGGGAGCGACGAGCAGTACTTC. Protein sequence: CASSLGFGGSDEQYF.

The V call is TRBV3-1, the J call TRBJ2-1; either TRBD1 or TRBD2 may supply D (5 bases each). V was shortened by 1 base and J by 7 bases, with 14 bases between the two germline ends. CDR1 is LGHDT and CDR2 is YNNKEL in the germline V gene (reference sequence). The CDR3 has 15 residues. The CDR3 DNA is TGTGCCAGCAGCCAAGTGTATGGGGGACGAAATGAGCAGTTCTTC. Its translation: CASSQVYGGRNEQFF.

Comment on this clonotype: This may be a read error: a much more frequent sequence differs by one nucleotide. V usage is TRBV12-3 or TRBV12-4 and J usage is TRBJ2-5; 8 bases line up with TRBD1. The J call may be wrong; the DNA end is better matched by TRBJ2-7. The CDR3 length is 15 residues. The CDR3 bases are TGTGCCAACAGCTTAAACAGGGGGTCGTCCTACGAGCAGTACTTC. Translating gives CANSLNRGSSYEQYF.

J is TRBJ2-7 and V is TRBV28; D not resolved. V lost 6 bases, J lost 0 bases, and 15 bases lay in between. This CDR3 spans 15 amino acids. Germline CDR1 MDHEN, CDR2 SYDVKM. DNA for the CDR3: TGTGCCAGCAGCTCAACCCCATTAAGCTCCTACGAGCAGTACTTC. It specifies CASSSTPLSSYEQYF. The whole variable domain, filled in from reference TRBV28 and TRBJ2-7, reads DVKVTQSSRYLVKRTGEKVFLECVQDMDHENMFWYRQDPGLGLRLIYFSYDVKMKEKGDIPEGYSVSREKKERFSLILESASTNQTSMYLCASSSTPLSSYEQYFGPGTRLTVT.

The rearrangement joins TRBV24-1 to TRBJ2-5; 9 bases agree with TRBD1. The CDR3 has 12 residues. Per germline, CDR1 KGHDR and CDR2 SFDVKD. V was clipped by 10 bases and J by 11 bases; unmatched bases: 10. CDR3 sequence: CATRDREDEQYF. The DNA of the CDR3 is TGTGCCACGAGGGACAGGGAGGATGAGCAGTACTTC.

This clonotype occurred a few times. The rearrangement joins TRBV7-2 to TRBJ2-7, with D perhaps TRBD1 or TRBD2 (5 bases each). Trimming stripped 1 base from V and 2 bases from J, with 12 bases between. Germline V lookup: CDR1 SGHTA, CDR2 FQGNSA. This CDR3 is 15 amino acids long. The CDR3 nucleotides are TGTGCCAGCAGCTTAGGTGGGGGACCGACCTACGAGCAGTACTTC. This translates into CASSLGGGPTYEQYF.

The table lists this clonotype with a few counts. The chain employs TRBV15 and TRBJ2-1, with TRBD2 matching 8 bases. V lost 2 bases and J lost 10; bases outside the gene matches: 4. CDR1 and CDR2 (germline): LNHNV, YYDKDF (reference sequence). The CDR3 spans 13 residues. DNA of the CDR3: TGTGCCACCAGCAGAACCGCGGGGGGAGAGCAGTTCTTC. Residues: CATSRTAGGEQFF.

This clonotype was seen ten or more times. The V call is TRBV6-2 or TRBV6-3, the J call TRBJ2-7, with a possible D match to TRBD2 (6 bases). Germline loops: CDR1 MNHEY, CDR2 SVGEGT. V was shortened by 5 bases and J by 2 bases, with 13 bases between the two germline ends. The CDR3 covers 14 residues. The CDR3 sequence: CASSTAGRTYEQYF. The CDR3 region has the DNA TGTGCCAGCAGTACGGCGGGAAGGACCTACGAGCAGTACTTC.

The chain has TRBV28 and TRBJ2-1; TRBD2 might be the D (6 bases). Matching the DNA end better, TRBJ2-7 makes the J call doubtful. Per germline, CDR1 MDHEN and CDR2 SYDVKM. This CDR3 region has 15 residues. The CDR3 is CASRPTRSSYNEQYF. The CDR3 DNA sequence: TGTGCCAGCAGACCGACTAGGAGCTCCTACAATGAGCAGTACTTC.

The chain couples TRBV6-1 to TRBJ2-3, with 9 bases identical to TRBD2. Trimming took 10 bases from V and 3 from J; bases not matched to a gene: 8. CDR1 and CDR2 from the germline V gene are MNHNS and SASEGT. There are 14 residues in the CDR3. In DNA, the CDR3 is TGTGCCAATAAGATGACTAGCGGTACAGATACGCAGTATTTT. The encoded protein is CANKMTSGTDTQYF.

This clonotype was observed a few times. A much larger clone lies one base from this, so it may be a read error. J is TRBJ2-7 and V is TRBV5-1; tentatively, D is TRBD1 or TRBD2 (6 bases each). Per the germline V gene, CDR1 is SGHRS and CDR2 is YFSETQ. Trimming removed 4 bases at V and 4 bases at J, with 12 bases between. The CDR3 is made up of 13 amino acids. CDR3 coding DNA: TGCGCCAGCAGCGGAGGGACATTTTACGAGCAGTACTTC. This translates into CASSGGTFYEQYF.

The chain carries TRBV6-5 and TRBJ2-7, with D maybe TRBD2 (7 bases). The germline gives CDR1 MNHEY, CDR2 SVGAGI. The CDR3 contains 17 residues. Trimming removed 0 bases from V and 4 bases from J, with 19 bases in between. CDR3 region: CASSYSMHGGGGYEQYF. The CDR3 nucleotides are TGTGCCAGCAGTTACTCGATGCATGGGGGAGGGGGATACGAGCAGTACTTC.

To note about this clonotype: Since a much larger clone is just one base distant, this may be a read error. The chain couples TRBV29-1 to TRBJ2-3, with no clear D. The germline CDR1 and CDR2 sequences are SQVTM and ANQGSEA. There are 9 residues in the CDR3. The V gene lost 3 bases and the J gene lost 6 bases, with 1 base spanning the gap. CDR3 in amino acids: CSVEDTQYF. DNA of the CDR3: TGCAGCGTTGAGGATACGCAGTATTTT.

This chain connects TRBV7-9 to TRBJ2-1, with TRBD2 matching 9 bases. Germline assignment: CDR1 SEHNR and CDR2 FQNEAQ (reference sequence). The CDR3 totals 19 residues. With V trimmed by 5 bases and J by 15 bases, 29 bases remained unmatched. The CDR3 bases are TGTGCCAGCAGCCAAGTGACCTCCGGGCTAGCGGGATTAGGGCCAAGGCGGTTCTTC. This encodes CASSQVTSGLAGLGPRRFF. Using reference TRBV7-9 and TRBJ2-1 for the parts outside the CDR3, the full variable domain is DTGVSQNPRHKITKRGQNVTFRCDPISEHNRLYWYRQTLGQGPEFLTYFQNEAQLEKSRLLSDRFSAERPKGSFSTLEIQRTEQGDSAMYLCASSQVTSGLAGLGPRRFFGPGTRLTVL.

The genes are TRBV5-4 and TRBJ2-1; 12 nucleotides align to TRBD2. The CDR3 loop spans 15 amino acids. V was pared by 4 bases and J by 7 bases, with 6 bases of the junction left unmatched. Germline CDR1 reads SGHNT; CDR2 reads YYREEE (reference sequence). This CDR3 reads CASSASTSGRNEQFF. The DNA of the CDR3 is TGTGCCAGCAGCGCGTCGACTAGCGGGAGAAATGAGCAGTTCTTC.

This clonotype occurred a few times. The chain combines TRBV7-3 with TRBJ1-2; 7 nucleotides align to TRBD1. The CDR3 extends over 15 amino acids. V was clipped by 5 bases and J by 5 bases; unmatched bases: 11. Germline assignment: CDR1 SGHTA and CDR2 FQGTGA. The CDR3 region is CASSQTPGQSYGYTF. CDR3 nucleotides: TGTGCCAGCAGCCAGACCCCGGGACAGTCTTATGGCTACACCTTC.

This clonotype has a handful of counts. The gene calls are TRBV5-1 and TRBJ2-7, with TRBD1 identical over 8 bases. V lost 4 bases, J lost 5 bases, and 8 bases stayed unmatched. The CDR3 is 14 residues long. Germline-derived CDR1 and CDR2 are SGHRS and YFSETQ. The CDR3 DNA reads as TGCGCCAGCAGCCGCCAACCGACAGGGGACGAGCAGTACTTC. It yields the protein CASSRQPTGDEQYF.